This entry is about one TCR beta chain. Antigen: not known. Sequence at one end of the junction differs from germline and may be a read error. The CDR3 runs to 17 residues. Germline CDR1 and CDR2: DFQATT and SNEGSKA (reference sequence). The data originate from a study of post-analysis software for immune sequencing data. Across the study: There were relapsing-remitting, secondary progressive and progressive-relapsing multiple sclerosis among the disease courses included. Findings and caveats of the study: When patients were compared with controls, a handful of TRBV segments were more frequent, TRBV5-6, TRBV5-1 and TRBV20-1 among them. Multiple sclerosis patients showed significantly lower normalized Chao1 diversity than controls did. Those samples that were prepared in the same batch co-clustered strongly by F measure.

Presence of unique molecular identifiers characterized the TCR beta cDNA libraries. About 460,000 cDNA molecules were obtained from roughly 1 to 10 million T cells. Using its own MiXCR run on the PCR reads, TCRdb lists one record per CDR3 protein. Here the sample spans 380,000 or so distinct CDR3 sequences, 30% to 45% being singletons. This receptor was identified in a girl aged 5-17 years with multiple sclerosis. Sequenced sample: blood. The chain joins TRBV20-1 to TRBJ2-2; 8 nucleotides align to TRBD2. The CDR3 bases are TGCAGTGCTAGACCAACAGGACTAGCAGCGAACACCGGGGAGCCGTTTTTT. It specifies CSARPTGLAANTGEPFF.